This note documents a single T cell receptor beta chain sequence. The V gene's germline CDR1 is SGHRS and CDR2 YFSETQ. The CDR3 loop spans 18 amino acids. Between the trimmed V and J ends, which lost 3 bases and 0 bases, there was a span of 16 bases. The sample belongs to a study of cytomegalovirus exposure and HLA in healthy donors. The PCR had 60 Vbeta and 13 Jbeta primers. Sequencing used immunoSEQ multiplex PCR; TCRdb keeps in-frame clones, though not all of them. The table lists about 160,000 clones, roughly 71% of them singletons, with 2.5% to 3.5% in the top ten. The chain couples TRBV5-1 to TRBJ2-6, with D possibly being TRBD2 (6 bases). The TCR was taken from a woman between 45 and 60 years old in good health and CMV-seropositive. The sample taken for sequencing was PBMCs. The CDR3: CASSSGVWRRSGANVLTF. DNA for the CDR3: TGCGCCAGCAGCTCGGGGGTTTGGCGCCGCTCTGGGGCCAACGTCCTGACTTTC.